This is a list of T cell receptor beta chains from one sample in a study of Tregs in tolerant kidney transplant recipients. Here immunoSEQ multiplex PCR was the method, and the copy in TCRdb shows in-frame clones only, minus some. The table records about 94,000 clones, roughly 93% of them present only once. This specimen consisted of CD4+ T cells from blood, obtained before the transplant. These receptors all come from a human donor who received a combined kidney and bone marrow transplant. Both conserved end residues are part of each CDR3. The D gene is left open where the match is weak. Size is stated for part of the rows, as once, few or many counts, or as a class when the clone is expanded.

d_gene: TRBD2; v_gene: TRBV18; abundance: NA; j_gene: TRBJ2-2; CDR3nt: TGTGCCAGCTCAATCACTAGCGGGTCGAACACCGGGGAGCTGTTTTTT; CDR3aa: CASSITSGSNTGELFF
d_gene: NA; v_gene: TRBV7-2; abundance: NA; j_gene: TRBJ1-2; CDR3nt: TGTGCCAGCAGCGTTTTACGGGTCTCGGCTCGGGTGAGCGGCTACACCTTC; CDR3aa: CASSVLRVSARVSGYTF
d_gene: NA; v_gene: TRBV11-3; abundance: NA; j_gene: TRBJ1-2; CDR3nt: TGTGCCAGCAGCTTAGACCCGGACAGTAACTATGGCTACACCTTC; CDR3aa: CASSLDPDSNYGYTF
d_gene: NA; v_gene: TRBV15; abundance: once; j_gene: TRBJ2-5; CDR3nt: TGTGCCACCAGCAGAGATCTAGTTGCGGGAGAGACCCAGTACTTC; CDR3aa: CATSRDLVAGETQYF
d_gene: NA; v_gene: TRBV14; abundance: NA; j_gene: TRBJ2-7; CDR3nt: TGTGCCAGCAGCCAATGGAGACAGTCCCTCTACGAGCAGTACTTC; CDR3aa: CASSQWRQSLYEQYF
d_gene: TRBD2; v_gene: TRBV5-1; abundance: NA; j_gene: TRBJ2-7; CDR3nt: TGCGCCAGCAGCCCAAGGCGGGAGAGGTACGAGCAGTACTTC; CDR3aa: CASSPRRERYEQYF
d_gene: NA; v_gene: TRBV27; abundance: NA; j_gene: TRBJ1-6; CDR3nt: TGTGCCAGCAGTCCAGAAAACAGGGTTAATTCACCCCTCCACTTT; CDR3aa: CASSPENRVNSPLHF
d_gene: NA; v_gene: TRBV29-1; abundance: NA; j_gene: TRBJ1-4; CDR3nt: TGCAGCGTTGGGGGGCAGAATAATGAAAAACTGTTTTTT; CDR3aa: CSVGGQNNEKLFF
d_gene: TRBD2; v_gene: TRBV7-8; abundance: NA; j_gene: TRBJ2-5; CDR3nt: TGTGCCAGCAGCCCCCGCGGACTAGCGGGAGAGGAGACCCAGTACTTC; CDR3aa: CASSPRGLAGEETQYF
d_gene: NA; v_gene: TRBV11-3; abundance: NA; j_gene: TRBJ1-5; CDR3nt: TGTGCCAGCAGCTTATCAGGGAATCAGCCCCAGCATTTT; CDR3aa: CASSLSGNQPQHF
d_gene: NA; v_gene: TRBV5-8; abundance: NA; j_gene: TRBJ2-1; CDR3nt: TGTGCCAGCAGGTGGGGGCCGAACAGGGCTAGGCTGAATGAGCAGTTCTTC; CDR3aa: CASRWGPNRARLNEQFF
d_gene: NA; v_gene: TRBV9; abundance: NA; j_gene: TRBJ2-1; CDR3nt: TGTGCCACCGCTAAAGGGGGGGTCAACAATGAGCAGTTCTTC; CDR3aa: CATAKGGVNNEQFF
d_gene: NA; v_gene: TRBV7-3; abundance: NA; j_gene: TRBJ2-3; CDR3nt: TGTGCCAGCAGCTTTACCGGGACTAGCACAGATACGCAGTATTTT; CDR3aa: CASSFTGTSTDTQYF
d_gene: TRBD2; v_gene: TRBV19; abundance: NA; j_gene: TRBJ2-2; CDR3nt: TGTGCCAGTAGGACCCCGCCCGGGACTAGCGGGAGGGCCACCGGGGAGCTGTTTTTT; CDR3aa: CASRTPPGTSGRATGELFF
d_gene: NA; v_gene: TRBV5-1; abundance: NA; j_gene: TRBJ1-1; CDR3nt: TGCGCCAGCAGCTTACCCCTCCCGGGGGATAACACTGAAGCTTTCTTT; CDR3aa: CASSLPLPGDNTEAFF
d_gene: TRBD2; v_gene: TRBV29-1; abundance: NA; j_gene: TRBJ2-1; CDR3nt: TGCAGCGTTGAAGATCCGAGGACTAGCGGGAAGCAAGGAACCTACAATGAGCAGTTCTTC; CDR3aa: CSVEDPRTSGKQGTYNEQFF
d_gene: NA; v_gene: TRBV5-4; abundance: NA; j_gene: TRBJ1-4; CDR3nt: TGTGCCAGCAGCAAAGAGGGGAGGGGGGATGAAAAACTGTTTTTT; CDR3aa: CASSKEGRGDEKLFF
d_gene: TRBD2; v_gene: TRBV14; abundance: NA; j_gene: TRBJ2-3; CDR3nt: TGTGCCAGCAGCCAAGCCGCGCGCGGGGGGGCCCCATGGCGGACAGATACGCAGTATTTT; CDR3aa: CASSQAARGGAPWRTDTQYF
d_gene: TRBD1; v_gene: TRBV4-2; abundance: NA; j_gene: TRBJ2-7; CDR3nt: TGTGCCAGCAGCCAAGTAGGACAGGGGGCGGACGAGCAGTACTTC; CDR3aa: CASSQVGQGADEQYF
d_gene: NA; v_gene: TRBV6-6; abundance: NA; j_gene: TRBJ2-3; CDR3nt: TGTGCCAGCAGTTACTCAGAGAGGACGCAGTATTTT; CDR3aa: CASSYSERTQYF
d_gene: NA; v_gene: TRBV18; abundance: NA; j_gene: TRBJ1-3; CDR3nt: TGTGCCAGCTCAACCCGGCTCAGGAGGGTGGCTGGAAACACCATATATTTT; CDR3aa: CASSTRLRRVAGNTIYF
d_gene: NA; v_gene: TRBV28; abundance: NA; j_gene: TRBJ1-4; CDR3nt: TGTGCCAGCAGTTTCGGGGATGCAACTAATGAAAAACTGTTTTTT; CDR3aa: CASSFGDATNEKLFF
d_gene: NA; v_gene: TRBV7-3; abundance: NA; j_gene: TRBJ1-6; CDR3nt: TGTGCCAGCAGCCCGCAGGGTCCCCAAAATAATTCCCCCCTCCACTTT; CDR3aa: CASSPQGPQNNSPLHF
d_gene: NA; v_gene: TRBV5-1; abundance: NA; j_gene: TRBJ2-2; CDR3nt: TGCGCCAGCAGCTTGGGGCTTGCCGGGGAGCTGTTTTTT; CDR3aa: CASSLGLAGELFF
d_gene: TRBD2; v_gene: TRBV7-9; abundance: NA; j_gene: TRBJ2-2; CDR3nt: TGTGCCAGCAGCTTATCGATCCCTAGCGGGGCCACCGGGGAGCTGTTTTTT; CDR3aa: CASSLSIPSGATGELFF
d_gene: TRBD1; v_gene: TRBV5-4; abundance: NA; j_gene: TRBJ1-4; CDR3nt: TGTGCCAGCAGTTTGACCGGGACAGGGGTTGAAAAACTGTTTTTT; CDR3aa: CASSLTGTGVEKLFF
d_gene: TRBD2; v_gene: TRBV5-1; abundance: NA; j_gene: TRBJ2-5; CDR3nt: TGCGCCAGCAACTTTTTAGCGGGGCAAGGAGAGACCCAGTACTTC; CDR3aa: CASNFLAGQGETQYF
d_gene: TRBD2; v_gene: TRBV7-6; abundance: NA; j_gene: TRBJ2-1; CDR3nt: TGTGCCAGCAGCTGGACTAGTAATGTTATGAATGAGCAGTTCTTC; CDR3aa: CASSWTSNVMNEQFF
d_gene: NA; v_gene: TRBV4-1; abundance: NA; j_gene: TRBJ2-4; CDR3nt: TGCGCCAGCAGCCACCCGTTGGCCAAAAACATTCAGTACTTC; CDR3aa: CASSHPLAKNIQYF
d_gene: NA; v_gene: TRBV5-5; abundance: NA; j_gene: TRBJ2-1; CDR3nt: TGTGCCAGCAGCTCGAGGGGGGGCGACACCTACAATGAGCAGTTCTTC; CDR3aa: CASSSRGGDTYNEQFF
d_gene: NA; v_gene: TRBV7-2; abundance: NA; j_gene: TRBJ2-5; CDR3nt: TGTGCCAGCAGCTTAGGGGCGGCGGGTCGAGAGACCCAGTACTTC; CDR3aa: CASSLGAAGRETQYF
d_gene: NA; v_gene: TRBV7-2; abundance: few; j_gene: TRBJ1-3; CDR3nt: TGTGCCAGCAGGGTAACAGGGTCTGGAAACACCATATATTTT; CDR3aa: CASRVTGSGNTIYF
d_gene: NA; v_gene: TRBV29-1; abundance: NA; j_gene: TRBJ2-3; CDR3nt: TGCAGCGTTGACAGGGGTATGGATACGCAGTATTTT; CDR3aa: CSVDRGMDTQYF
d_gene: NA; v_gene: TRBV15; abundance: NA; j_gene: TRBJ1-1; CDR3nt: TGTGCCACCAGCAGAGCCCATGGGGAAGGGGACACTGAAGCTTTCTTT; CDR3aa: CATSRAHGEGDTEAFF
d_gene: NA; v_gene: TRBV28; abundance: NA; j_gene: TRBJ1-2; CDR3nt: TGTGCCAGCAGGGGGCCACAGCATAACTATGGCTACACCTTC; CDR3aa: CASRGPQHNYGYTF
d_gene: NA; v_gene: TRBV10-1; abundance: NA; j_gene: TRBJ2-7; CDR3nt: TGCGCCAGCAGTGAGTTAACTCGGGGGGCTAATACCTACGAGCAGTACTTC; CDR3aa: CASSELTRGANTYEQYF
d_gene: TRBD1; v_gene: TRBV15; abundance: NA; j_gene: TRBJ2-7; CDR3nt: TGTGCCACCAGCGCTGGGACAGGAGTTGCCTACGAGCAGTACTTC; CDR3aa: CATSAGTGVAYEQYF
d_gene: TRBD2; v_gene: TRBV5-6; abundance: NA; j_gene: TRBJ2-7; CDR3nt: TGTGCCAGCAGCCGGCGTATCCGGCGGGGGGCTATCTACGAGCAGTACTTC; CDR3aa: CASSRRIRRGAIYEQYF
d_gene: TRBD2; v_gene: TRBV5-4; abundance: NA; j_gene: TRBJ2-1; CDR3nt: TGTGCCAGCAGCTTAGCGGGAGGGCCGGGTAATGAGCAGTTCTTC; CDR3aa: CASSLAGGPGNEQFF
d_gene: TRBD1; v_gene: TRBV28; abundance: once; j_gene: TRBJ1-5; CDR3nt: TGTGCCAGCACTATCCGGGACAGGGGAATAAGGCCCCAGCATTTT; CDR3aa: CASTIRDRGIRPQHF
d_gene: TRBD2; v_gene: TRBV14; abundance: few; j_gene: TRBJ2-7; CDR3nt: TGTGCCAGCAGCCAAGTGACGCGGGGGTACGAGCAGTACTTC; CDR3aa: CASSQVTRGYEQYF
d_gene: TRBD1; v_gene: TRBV2; abundance: NA; j_gene: TRBJ2-7; CDR3nt: TGTGCCAGCAGGGACAGGGGGTACGAGCAGTACTTC; CDR3aa: CASRDRGYEQYF
d_gene: TRBD2; v_gene: TRBV7-9; abundance: once; j_gene: TRBJ2-1; CDR3nt: TGTGCCAGCAGCGCGGGACTAGCGGGGCACAATGAGCAGTTCTTC; CDR3aa: CASSAGLAGHNEQFF
d_gene: NA; v_gene: TRBV28; abundance: NA; j_gene: TRBJ1-4; CDR3nt: TGTGCCAGCATGGCGGGGGCCCTAACTAATGAAAAACTGTTTTTT; CDR3aa: CASMAGALTNEKLFF
d_gene: TRBD1; v_gene: TRBV11-3; abundance: NA; j_gene: TRBJ2-7; CDR3nt: TGTGCCAGCAGCTCGGGACAGGGACCCTACGAGCAGTACTTC; CDR3aa: CASSSGQGPYEQYF
d_gene: TRBD2; v_gene: TRBV30; abundance: once; j_gene: TRBJ2-3; CDR3nt: TGTGCCTACAATAGCGGGGGGGGAGATTATACGCAGTATTTT; CDR3aa: CAYNSGGGDYTQYF
d_gene: NA; v_gene: TRBV6-4; abundance: NA; j_gene: TRBJ2-3; CDR3nt: TGTGCCAGCAGTGGAGGGGGTGGGACCACAGATACGCAGTATTTT; CDR3aa: CASSGGGGTTDTQYF
d_gene: NA; v_gene: TRBV29-1; abundance: NA; j_gene: TRBJ1-5; CDR3nt: TGCAGCGTCGGCGGGTATGACAATCAGCCCCAGCATTTT; CDR3aa: CSVGGYDNQPQHF
d_gene: NA; v_gene: TRBV6-5; abundance: NA; j_gene: TRBJ1-5; CDR3nt: TGTGCCAGCAGGCGACAGATAAATCAGCCCCAGCATTTT; CDR3aa: CASRRQINQPQHF
d_gene: NA; v_gene: TRBV7-2; abundance: NA; j_gene: TRBJ1-3; CDR3nt: TGTGCCAGCAGCTTAGGCTTCAGGCACTCTGGAAACACCATATATTTT; CDR3aa: CASSLGFRHSGNTIYF
d_gene: TRBD1; v_gene: TRBV18; abundance: NA; j_gene: TRBJ1-1; CDR3nt: TGTGCCAGCTCACCAGGACACAGGGGAAGGGGCACTGAAGCTTTCTTT; CDR3aa: CASSPGHRGRGTEAFF
d_gene: NA; v_gene: TRBV27; abundance: NA; j_gene: TRBJ1-6; CDR3nt: TGTGCCAGCAGTTTATTTTACTCGACCTATAATTCACCCCTCCACTTT; CDR3aa: CASSLFYSTYNSPLHF
d_gene: NA; v_gene: TRBV5-4; abundance: NA; j_gene: TRBJ2-6; CDR3nt: TGTGCCAGCCGACAGGCAGGGGCCAACGTCCTGACTTTC; CDR3aa: CASRQAGANVLTF
d_gene: NA; v_gene: TRBV25-1; abundance: NA; j_gene: TRBJ2-2; CDR3nt: TGTGCCAGCAGTGAATGGCGTCGGGGTCTCACCGGGGAGCTGTTTTTT; CDR3aa: CASSEWRRGLTGELFF
d_gene: TRBD1; v_gene: TRBV30; abundance: NA; j_gene: TRBJ2-7; CDR3nt: TGTGCCTGGGGTCGACAGGGATGGGCGCACTACTTC; CDR3aa: CAWGRQGWAHYF